The rows below give T cell receptor beta chains drawn from one sample of a study of technical replicates of blood from a few donors. Profiled with immunoSEQ multiplex PCR; TCRdb holds only in-frame clones, not every one. The sample yields roughly 56,000 clones, over 90% seen once. Sequenced: PBMCs. These receptors came from a human donor in good health. Some clones in this sample may be carry-over from other donors' samples. Both conserved end residues are part of each CDR3. The D gene is left open where the match is weak. Part of the rows lack a size; the others show once, few, many or a class for expanded clones.

>TRBJ2-2|-|-|TRBV5-6
TGTGCCAGCAGCTTGGGAGCTGTGAACACCGGGGAGCTGTTTTTT
CASSLGAVNTGELFF
>TRBJ2-3|-|TRBD2|TRBV6-5
TGTGCCAGCAGTTTGCTCGCGACTAGCGGAGATACGCAGTATTTT
CASSLLATSGDTQYF
>TRBJ1-5|-|-|TRBV2
TGTGCCAGCAGTGAACGCCAGGGGAATCAGCCCCAGCATTTT
CASSERQGNQPQHF
>TRBJ1-2|-|TRBD1|TRBV4-3
TGCGCCAGCAGCCAAGAGTACAGGGGGAGCTCCTATGGCTACACCTTC
CASSQEYRGSSYGYTF
>TRBJ2-5|-|TRBD1|TRBV2
TGTGCCAGCAGGAGGGACAGACACCAAGAGACCCAGTACTTC
CASRRDRHQETQYF
>TRBJ2-5|once|TRBD1|TRBV4-2
TGTGCCAGCAGTCATACAGGGGCCCGTGAGCAAGAGACCCAGTACTTC
CASSHTGAREQETQYF
>TRBJ1-5|-|-|TRBV9
TGTGCCAGCAGCGTACAAGGGGAAGGGCCCCAGCATTTT
CASSVQGEGPQHF
>TRBJ2-5|-|-|TRBV7-2
TGTGCCAGCAGTAACGACGGAGAAGAGACCCAGTACTTC
CASSNDGEETQYF
>TRBJ2-1|few|-|TRBV5-4
TGTGCCAGCAGCTTGGGACTAGGTAGATACAATGAGCAGTTCTTC
CASSLGLGRYNEQFF
>TRBJ2-7|-|TRBD2|TRBV5-1
TGCGCCAGCAGCTCCACGGGGGGTTACGAGCAGTACTTC
CASSSTGGYEQYF